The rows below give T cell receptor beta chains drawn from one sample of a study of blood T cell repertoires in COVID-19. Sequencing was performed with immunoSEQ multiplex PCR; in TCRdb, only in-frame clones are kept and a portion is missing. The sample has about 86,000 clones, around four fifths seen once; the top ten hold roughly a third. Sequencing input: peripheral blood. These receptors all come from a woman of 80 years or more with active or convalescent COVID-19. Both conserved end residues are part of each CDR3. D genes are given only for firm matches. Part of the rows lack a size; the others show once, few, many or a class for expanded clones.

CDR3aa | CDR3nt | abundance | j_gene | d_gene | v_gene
CASSLVVGEGYGYTF | TGTGCCAGCAGCTTAGTGGTCGGGGAAGGGTATGGCTACACCTTC | NA | TRBJ1-2 | NA | TRBV7-2
CASIQLPGAYEQYF | TGCGCCAGCATTCAGCTTCCAGGTGCCTACGAGCAGTACTTC | NA | TRBJ2-7 | NA | TRBV10-1
CASSGSGTGFNTEAFF | TGTGCCAGCAGCGGATCCGGGACAGGGTTTAACACTGAAGCTTTCTTT | NA | TRBJ1-1 | TRBD1 | TRBV9
CASGLGGALYEQYF | TGTGCTAGTGGTTTGGGTGGGGCCCTCTACGAGCAGTACTTC | NA | TRBJ2-7 | NA | TRBV12-5
CAWSRRSTETEKLFF | TGTGCCTGGAGTAGAAGGAGTACTGAAACTGAAAAACTGTTTTTT | NA | TRBJ1-4 | NA | TRBV30
CASSPQQGIREKLFF | TGTGCCAGTAGTCCCCAGCAGGGGATCAGGGAAAAACTGTTTTTT | NA | TRBJ1-4 | NA | TRBV19
CASSLDGVKPLNEQFF | TGTGCCAGCAGCTTGGACGGGGTAAAGCCTCTCAATGAGCAGTTCTTC | NA | TRBJ2-1 | NA | TRBV5-8
CASSRAGQGAASGANVLTF | TGTGCCAGCTCACGGGCGGGGCAGGGGGCTGCGTCTGGGGCCAACGTCCTGACTTTC | NA | TRBJ2-6 | TRBD1 | TRBV18
CASSLGAGSYNSPLHF | TGCGCCAGCAGCTTGGGAGCGGGCTCCTATAATTCACCCCTCCACTTT | few | TRBJ1-6 | NA | TRBV5-1
CASSQDWGRGGTEAFF | TGCGCCAGCAGCCAAGATTGGGGCCGCGGCGGTACTGAAGCTTTCTTT | NA | TRBJ1-1 | NA | TRBV4-3
CASSLGQGKSYEQYF | TGTGCCAGCAGTCTTGGACAGGGAAAGTCCTACGAGCAGTACTTC | NA | TRBJ2-7 | TRBD1 | TRBV28
CASSLSGASYNEQFF | TGTGCCAGCAGCCTTAGCGGGGCCTCCTACAATGAGCAGTTCTTC | once | TRBJ2-1 | TRBD2 | TRBV7-2
CASSPRVAGDQETQYF | TGTGCCAGCAGCCCCAGGGTAGCGGGGGATCAAGAGACCCAGTACTTC | NA | TRBJ2-5 | TRBD2 | TRBV3-1/TRBV3-2
CASSPRGIGAYNEQFF | TGTGCCAGCAGTCCTAGGGGGATCGGGGCCTACAATGAGCAGTTCTTC | NA | TRBJ2-1 | NA | TRBV7-8
CASSSPGQGAGEQYF | TGTGCCAGCAGTTCCCCGGGCCAGGGGGCTGGTGAGCAGTACTTC | once | TRBJ2-7 | TRBD1 | TRBV28
CASRPTSGSLDTQYF | TGCGCCAGCAGGCCGACTAGCGGGAGTCTTGATACGCAGTATTTT | NA | TRBJ2-3 | TRBD2 | TRBV5-1
CASSSRTAFHGYTF | TGTGCCAGCAGTTCACGGACAGCCTTCCATGGCTACACCTTC | NA | TRBJ1-2 | NA | TRBV27
CASGASNNQETQYF | TGTGCCAGCGGGGCGAGTAATAACCAAGAGACCCAGTACTTC | NA | TRBJ2-5 | NA | TRBV2
CASSSRTSGYNEQFF | TGTGCCAGTAGTAGTCGGACTAGCGGATACAATGAGCAGTTCTTC | NA | TRBJ2-1 | TRBD2 | TRBV19
CASSEGLSSPLHF | TGTGCCAGCAGTGAAGGTCTGAGTTCACCCCTCCACTTT | NA | TRBJ1-6 | NA | TRBV6-1
CASGFSREQFF | TGTGCTAGTGGTTTCTCGAGGGAGCAGTTCTTC | NA | TRBJ2-1 | NA | TRBV12-5
CASSLELAGVADDTHEQFF | TGTGCCAGCAGCCTCGAACTAGCGGGAGTGGCCGATGATACGCATGAGCAGTTCTTC | NA | TRBJ2-1 | TRBD2 | TRBV7-9
CASRQGAYNEQFF | TGTGCCAGCAGACAGGGGGCTTACAATGAGCAGTTCTTC | NA | TRBJ2-1 | TRBD1 | TRBV6-5
CASSVGTERETQYF | TGTGCCAGCAGCGTAGGCACAGAAAGAGAGACCCAGTACTTC | NA | TRBJ2-5 | NA | TRBV9
CASSLGLAGGGYEQYF | TGTGCCAGCAGTTTGGGTCTAGCGGGGGGAGGGTACGAGCAGTACTTC | NA | TRBJ2-7 | TRBD2 | TRBV27
CASSFSGGINYGYTF | TGTGCCAGCAGCTTCTCAGGGGGAATCAACTATGGCTACACCTTC | NA | TRBJ1-2 | TRBD1 | TRBV7-8